Included here is one T cell receptor (beta chain) sequence, with context. No antigen is known for it. Each sorted population was over 98% pure. This sample was included in a study of beta chain features in type 1 diabetes. Expressed TCRB transcripts were sequenced, since all the RNA that had been isolated was reverse transcribed. Some clones are missing from TCRdb's copy, which holds only in-frame ones; the method was immunoSEQ multiplex PCR. The sample holds some 330,000 clones, over 10% seen once. Whole-study results and caveats: Shortening of TCRB CDR3s, moderate but significant, appeared in all four CD4+ subsets of Type 1 diabetes patients.

Sequencing was done on a sample of naive CD4+ T cells from blood. The source is a woman aged 18-30 years with type 1 diabetes.

Here the CDR3 reads CSVVTGQHEQYF. CDR3 coding DNA: TGCAGCGTTGTGACAGGGCAGCACGAGCAGTACTTC. The chain is built from TRBV29-1 and TRBJ2-7, with TRBD1 matching 7 bases. With V trimmed by 4 bases and J by 5 bases, 5 bases remained unmatched. Germline values: CDR1 SQVTM, CDR2 ANQGSEA. There are 12 residues in the CDR3.